Presented here are 23 T cell receptor beta chains from one specimen sequenced in a study of T cell repertoires in cytomegalovirus infection. One entry per CDR3 protein results from TCRdb running MiXCR on the reads. The table includes roughly 200,000 distinct CDR3 sequences, about 39% detected once. These receptors' targets are unknown. The input for sequencing was CD8+ T cells from cultured PBMCs, taken from culture after CMV antigen stimulation. These receptors were obtained from a human donor in good health (CMV status not recorded). Some clones in this sample may be carry-over from other donors' samples.

In the case of this clonotype: Lacking the conserved final phenylalanine or tryptophan, this CDR3 likely reflects a read error. In DNA form, the CDR3 reads TGTGCCAGCAGCCACAATCCTTATGAGGGACTGATCGATGAGCAGTTCTAC. Protein product: CASSHNPYEGLIDEQFY. The genes are TRBV14 and TRBJ2-1, with D possibly TRBD2 on 6 matching bases. Between the trimmed V and J ends, which lost 3 bases and 8 bases, there was a span of 23 bases. CDR3 length equals 17 residues. The germline V gene has CDR1 SGHDN and CDR2 FVKESK.

The V gene is TRBV7-9, the J gene TRBJ2-7; D gene unclear. CDR3 length: 12 amino acids. Deletions cut 3 bases from V and 4 bases from J, with 7 bases between. Germline V gene data show CDR1 as SEHNR and CDR2 as FQNEAQ (reference sequence). The CDR3 sequence: CASSLHPYEQYF. The CDR3 DNA reads as TGTGCCAGCAGCTTGCATCCGTACGAGCAGTACTTC.

The chain uses TRBV4-1 and TRBJ2-7, with 11 bases fitting TRBD2. Germline assignment: CDR1 MGHRA and CDR2 YSYEKL. The CDR3 totals 22 residues. Trimming took 4 bases from V and 3 from J; bases not matched to a gene: 26. The CDR3 loop is CASSRFGTSYGTSGSASYEQYF. CDR3 in DNA: TGCGCCAGCAGCCGGTTCGGGACGTCGTATGGAACTAGCGGGAGCGCCAGCTACGAGCAGTACTTC.

The J gene is TRBJ1-1, the V gene TRBV19; D gene ambiguous. Germline-derived CDR1 and CDR2 are LNHDA and SQIVND (reference sequence). With 1 base removed from V and 0 bases from J, the gap between germline ends came to 3 bases. The CDR3 is 13 amino acids. The CDR3 DNA reads as TGTGCCAGTAGTATAGCCATGAACACTGAAGCTTTCTTT. This gives the protein CASSIAMNTEAFF.

This sequence joins TRBV7-6 and TRBJ2-1; D gene uncertain. CDR1 is SGHVS and CDR2 is FNYEAQ in the germline V gene. With 2 bases removed from V and 6 bases from J, the gap between germline ends came to 11 bases. The CDR3 runs to 14 residues. CDR3 amino acids: CASSLLYKGNEQFF. The CDR3 DNA is TGTGCCAGCAGCTTATTATATAAGGGCAATGAGCAGTTCTTC. The full variable domain, rest sourced from reference TRBV7-6 and TRBJ2-1, is GAGVSQSPRYKVTKRGQDVALRCDPISGHVSLYWYRQALGQGPEFLTYFNYEAQQDKSGLPNDRFSAERPEGSISTLTIQRTEQRDSAMYRCASSLLYKGNEQFFGPGTRLTVL.

The chain employs TRBV19 and TRBJ2-1, with 10 bases lining up with TRBD2. The germline V gene has CDR1 LNHDA and CDR2 SQIVND (reference sequence). V lost 2 bases to trimming and J lost 9 bases; unmatched junction nucleotides: 7. The CDR3 is 15 amino acids. The CDR3 nucleotides are TGTGCCAGTAGTATAAGTCTAGCGGGAGTGGTTGAGCAGTTCTTC. It specifies CASSISLAGVVEQFF.

This clonotype appeared a few times. The chain recombines TRBV27 with TRBJ2-5; 9 nucleotides agree with TRBD1. CDR3 length: 14 amino acids. With 5 bases clipped from V and 4 bases from J, the junction kept 5 bases outside the gene matches. Germline V gives CDR1 MNHEY, CDR2 SMNVEV (reference sequence). The CDR3 reads CASSQDRGGETQYF. The CDR3 coding sequence is TGTGCCAGCAGTCAGGACAGGGGCGGAGAGACCCAGTACTTC.

The chain couples TRBV10-2 to TRBJ1-5; 8 nucleotides agree with TRBD1. Germline trimming cut 7 bases from V and 4 bases from J; bases unmatched to any gene: 6. Germline CDR1 reads WSHSY; CDR2 reads SAAADI. The length of the CDR3 is 14 residues. The CDR3 sequence is CASTSDRVNQPQHF. The CDR3 DNA is TGCGCCAGCACTTCGGACAGGGTTAATCAGCCCCAGCATTTT.

The sample holds a few counts of this clonotype. This rearrangement joins TRBV10-3 to TRBJ2-2, with 8 positions matching TRBD2. Per germline, CDR1 ENHRY and CDR2 SYGVKD. With 6 bases clipped from V and 4 bases from J, the junction kept 10 bases outside the gene matches. The CDR3 is 16 amino acids. The CDR3: CAISLAQRESTGELFF. DNA for the CDR3: TGTGCCATCAGCCTCGCACAGCGGGAGAGCACCGGGGAGCTGTTTTTT.

The chain links TRBV30 to TRBJ2-7; TRBD1 aligns across 8 bases. With V trimmed by 1 base and J by 4 bases, 3 bases remained unmatched. CDR3 length: 13 amino acids. Germline CDR1 is GTSNPN and CDR2 is SVGIG (reference sequence). CDR3 DNA sequence: TGTGCCTGGAGTGGAGACAGGGGTTACGAGCAGTACTTC. As protein: CAWSGDRGYEQYF.

V and J are TRBV5-4 and TRBJ2-3; D call uncertain. The CDR3 has 18 residues. Germline V gene lookup returns CDR1 SGHNT and CDR2 YYREEE (reference sequence). Trimming left V 1 base short and J 7 bases short, with 25 bases between. The CDR3: CASSLPQYNRDFSHTQYF. The DNA for the CDR3 is TGTGCCAGCAGCTTGCCCCAATATAACCGCGACTTCTCCCATACGCAGTATTTT.

V and J are TRBV24-1 and TRBJ2-2, with D uncertain. The CDR3 consists of 14 residues. Germline V gives CDR1 KGHDR, CDR2 SFDVKD. The ends were cut back, 4 bases at V and 6 bases at J, with 11 bases in the middle. CDR3 sequence reads: CATSDRRRAGELFF. In nucleotides, the CDR3 is TGTGCCACCAGTGACCGACGACGGGCCGGGGAGCTGTTTTTT.

This sequence joins TRBV15 and TRBJ2-5; possibly TRBD2 for D (5 bases). The V gene lost 0 bases and the J gene lost 7 bases, with 6 bases spanning the gap. Germline CDR1 and CDR2: LNHNV and YYDKDF (reference sequence). The CDR3 sequence is 12 residues long. This CDR3 reads CATSRDEGTQYF. The DNA for the CDR3 is TGTGCCACCAGCAGAGATGAGGGGACCCAGTACTTC.

The chain joins TRBV7-3 to TRBJ1-5; D is unclear. The V end lost 2 bases, the J end lost 0 bases, and 8 bases lay between the germline ends. Germline V gene lookup returns CDR1 SGHTA and CDR2 FQGTGA. This CDR3 has 15 residues. CDR3 DNA: TGTGCCAGCAGCTTAGCCTCCGATAGCAATCAGCCCCAGCATTTT. Its translation is CASSLASDSNQPQHF.

This clonotype was seen a single time. CDR3 coding DNA: TGTGCCACCAGTGATACGACCGGACTAGCGGGGCCCTACAATGAGCAGTTCTTC. It codes for CATSDTTGLAGPYNEQFF. The V call is TRBV24-1, the J call TRBJ2-1, with 12 nucleotides matching TRBD2. CDR3 length equals 18 residues. Germline CDR1 reads KGHDR; CDR2 reads SFDVKD. Germline trimming cut 3 bases from V and 2 bases from J; bases unmatched to any gene: 7.

The rearrangement joins TRBV7-9 to TRBJ1-1, with 7 positions matching TRBD1. Germline values: CDR1 SEHNR, CDR2 FQNEAQ (reference sequence). Trimming removed 2 bases from V and 3 bases from J; junction bases left unmatched: 12. CDR3 length: 17 residues. The CDR3 region has the DNA TGTGCCAGCAGCTTACCCTCCAGACAGGGCGAGTACACTGAAGCTTTCTTT. Encoded protein: CASSLPSRQGEYTEAFF.

This clonotype was seen a few times. CDR3 sequence reads: CASSDIKGYEQYF. In DNA, the CDR3 is TGTGCCAGCAGTGACATCAAGGGTTACGAGCAGTACTTC. The genes are TRBV6-1 and TRBJ2-7, with D uncertain. The CDR3 sequence is 13 residues long. Looked up from germline, CDR1 is MNHNS and CDR2 is SASEGT. The V end lost 3 bases, the J end lost 4 bases, and 10 bases lay between the germline ends.

The chain combines TRBV6-5 with TRBJ2-5; D unclear. In germline, CDR1 is MNHEY, CDR2 SVGAGI. The V end lost 0 bases, the J end lost 1 base, and 6 bases lay between the germline ends. The CDR3 spans 14 residues. This CDR3 is CASSYSNIQETQYF. CDR3 coding DNA: TGTGCCAGCAGTTACTCGAATATCCAAGAGACCCAGTACTTC.

The chain combines TRBV24-1 with TRBJ2-1; TRBD1 aligns across 7 bases. In germline, CDR1 is KGHDR, CDR2 SFDVKD. There are 16 residues in the CDR3. Trimming removed 4 bases from V and 2 bases from J; junction bases left unmatched: 7. CDR3 sequence reads: CATSDPGTATYNEQFF. CDR3 nucleotides: TGTGCCACCAGTGACCCCGGGACAGCGACCTACAATGAGCAGTTCTTC.

This clonotype has more than one count but fewer than ten. V gene TRBV4-1 combines with J gene TRBJ1-1, with TRBD1 identical over 7 bases. The CDR3 consists of 16 residues. Germline values: CDR1 MGHRA, CDR2 YSYEKL. The ends lost 3 bases at V and 4 bases at J; junction bases unmatched: 11. This CDR3 is CASSQLQGDESTEAFF. The CDR3 DNA is TGCGCCAGCAGCCAGCTCCAGGGGGACGAGAGCACTGAAGCTTTCTTT.

This clonotype was seen ten or more times. The genes are TRBV7-2 and TRBJ1-3, with unresolved D. This CDR3 comprises 16 residues. V gave up 5 bases and J gave up 0 bases, with 14 bases separating them. From germline, CDR1 is SGHTA and CDR2 FQGNSA. CDR3 sequence reads: CASSESGRSSGNTIYF. The CDR3 region has the DNA TGTGCCAGCAGCGAAAGCGGCAGGAGCTCTGGAAACACCATATATTTT.

In its sample, this clonotype was seen a few times. The V call is TRBV4-2, the J call TRBJ1-3, with 9 bases fitting TRBD1. Trimming took 3 bases from V and 0 from J; bases not matched to a gene: 6. The CDR3 is 17 residues long. Looked up from germline, CDR1 is LGHNA and CDR2 is YNFKEQ. The CDR3 reads CASSHATGGRSGNTIYF. DNA of the CDR3: TGTGCCAGCAGCCACGCCACAGGGGGCCGCTCTGGAAACACCATATATTTT.

The table lists this clonotype with a few counts. The chain employs TRBV27 and TRBJ2-7; 8 positions agree with TRBD1. The CDR3 length is 14 residues. Germline CDR1 and CDR2: MNHEY and SMNVEV (reference sequence). V shed 8 bases, J shed 1 base, and the junction held 7 bases outside the gene matches. The CDR3 DNA reads as TGTGCCAGCCGTCGGCGACAGGGGTCCTACGAGCAGTACTTC. Its translation is CASRRRQGSYEQYF.